Listed here are 21 T cell receptor beta chains from one sample, sequenced in a study of T cell changes during pregnancy in multiple sclerosis. The assay was immunoSEQ multiplex PCR, and TCRdb's table has in-frame clones only and misses some. The table lists around 81,000 clones, roughly 92% of them singletons. The specimen comprised peripheral blood, sampled after pregnancy. The receptors shown here come from a female donor in good health, enrolled as a control in a pregnancy study.

The J gene is TRBJ1-2, the V gene TRBV6-5; D is uncertain. This CDR3 region has 12 residues. CDR1 is MNHEY, CDR2 SVGAGI, per germline. V shed 6 bases and J shed 8 bases, with 13 bases lying between them. Written as DNA, the CDR3 is TGTGCCAGCAGAACCAGGAGGTACGGCTACACCTTC. Protein: CASRTRRYGYTF.

V usage is TRBV4-1 and J usage is TRBJ2-7; the match to TRBD2 covers 12 bases. CDR3 length: 17 amino acids. Trimming removed 5 bases from V and 6 bases from J; junction bases left unmatched: 14. Germline CDR1 MGHRA, CDR2 YSYEKL. The CDR3 spells CASSKGLAGPLPREQYF. The CDR3 DNA is TGCGCCAGCAGCAAAGGACTAGCGGGACCCCTTCCGCGCGAGCAGTACTTC.

The chain uses TRBV4-2 and TRBJ2-1, with 10 bases identical to TRBD2. Germline CDR1 is LGHNA and CDR2 is YNFKEQ. This CDR3 comprises 19 residues. With V trimmed by 1 base and J by 0 bases, 9 bases remained unmatched. This chain's CDR3 is CASSQVGSGGQSSYNEQFF. For the CDR3, the DNA is TGTGCCAGCAGCCAAGTGGGTAGCGGGGGGCAGAGCTCCTACAATGAGCAGTTCTTC.

In its sample, this clone was seen once. The chain has TRBV27 and TRBJ2-3; unclear D gene. CDR3 length: 18 amino acids. From germline, CDR1 is MNHEY and CDR2 SMNVEV (reference sequence). Trimming took 2 bases from V and 1 from J, leaving 19 bases between them. In DNA, the CDR3 is TGTGCCAGCAGTTTAGTTCCGGCAGGCCGAATTGGCACAGATACGCAGTATTTT. Protein sequence: CASSLVPAGRIGTDTQYF.

The V gene is TRBV5-1, the J gene TRBJ1-2, with no clear D. The V gene's germline CDR1 is SGHRS and CDR2 YFSETQ. V was shortened by 2 bases and J by 4 bases, with 9 bases between the two germline ends. CDR3 length: 13 residues. CDR3 loop: CASSLMGLYGYTF. The CDR3 DNA follows: TGCGCCAGCAGCTTAATGGGCCTCTATGGCTACACCTTC. Drawing the rest from reference TRBV5-1 and TRBJ1-2, the complete variable domain is KAGVTQTPRYLIKTRGQQVTLSCSPISGHRSVSWYQQTPGQGLQFLFEYFSETQRNKGNFPGRFSGRQFSNSRSEMNVSTLELGDSALYLCASSLMGLYGYTFGSGTRLTVV.

This chain joins TRBV11-3 and TRBJ2-2, with a possible D match to TRBD2 (6 bases). CDR1 and CDR2 (germline): SGHNT, YENEEA. The CDR3 runs to 14 residues. The V end lost 1 base, the J end lost 6 bases, and 9 bases lay between the germline ends. Here the CDR3 reads CASSLGTNAGELFF. For the CDR3, the DNA is TGTGCCAGCAGCTTAGGGACTAATGCCGGGGAGCTGTTTTTT.

CDR3 region: CSATALLADYNEQFF. The CDR3 bases are TGCAGCGCCACTGCGCTACTAGCGGACTACAATGAGCAGTTCTTC. This chain joins TRBV29-1 and TRBJ2-1; 8 positions agree with TRBD2. The CDR3 sequence is 15 residues long. V dropped 7 bases and J dropped 3; count of bases not matched to a gene: 11. The germline V gene has CDR1 SQVTM and CDR2 ANQGSEA.

The CDR3 sequence is CASTSGWTGTFETQYF. The CDR3 DNA sequence: TGTGCCAGCACCTCAGGGTGGACAGGGACCTTTGAGACCCAGTACTTC. The chain links TRBV7-9 to TRBJ2-5; 8 bases match TRBD1. Losses at the gene ends were 7 bases for V and 5 bases for J; bases not matched to a gene: 15. CDR1 SEHNR and CDR2 FQNEAQ come from the germline V gene (reference sequence). CDR3 length: 16 residues.

The rearrangement uses TRBV28 and TRBJ1-5; 7 nucleotides agree with TRBD1. There are 19 residues in the CDR3. The V segment lost 6 bases and the J segment 0 bases; nucleotides outside the gene matches: 17. CDR1 and CDR2 (germline): MDHEN, SYDVKM. The CDR3 bases are TGTGCCAGCAGGTCAGGGGGGTGGTTAACCCGGTATAGCAATCAGCCCCAGCATTTT. This encodes CASRSGGWLTRYSNQPQHF.

This clone turned up a few times. V gene TRBV7-9 combines with J gene TRBJ1-2, with D unresolved. CDR1 and CDR2 (germline): SEHNR, FQNEAQ (reference sequence). The V end was cut by 4 bases, the J end by 8 bases, with 11 bases between. The CDR3 consists of 12 residues. The CDR3 DNA is TGTGCCAGCAGCTCCCGGAGCTCGGGCTACACCTTC. It encodes CASSSRSSGYTF.

This clone was recorded a few times. The J gene is TRBJ1-1, the V gene TRBV5-6; D ambiguous. Trimming cost V 1 base and J 1 base, with 8 bases left between them. Germline V gene data show CDR1 as SGHDT and CDR2 as YYEEEE. The CDR3 runs 14 residues. The DNA for the CDR3 is TGTGCCAGCAGCTTGATAGCCGGGAACACTGAAGCTTTCTTT. It yields the protein CASSLIAGNTEAFF.

The rearrangement joins TRBV28 to TRBJ1-6, with 7 bases aligning to TRBD1. Germline V lookup: CDR1 MDHEN, CDR2 SYDVKM. V was pared by 5 bases and J by 11 bases, with 6 bases of the junction left unmatched. This CDR3 region has 13 residues. The DNA of the CDR3 is TGTGCCAGCAGTGAGACAGGGCGGGCACCCCTCCACTTT. It translates to CASSETGRAPLHF.

J is TRBJ2-6 and V is TRBV5-1; 7 nucleotides match TRBD2. Trimming cost V 4 bases and J 4 bases; bases outside gene matches: 11. The CDR3 contains 17 residues. CDR1 is SGHRS and CDR2 is YFSETQ in the germline V gene. CDR3 region: CASSPGTTAPGANVLTF. DNA for the CDR3: TGCGCCAGCAGCCCCGGGACTACCGCGCCCGGGGCCAACGTCCTGACTTTC.

Only a few counts were recorded for this clone. This sample also contains other DNA sequences that code for the same CDR3. This rearrangement joins TRBV5-1 to TRBJ1-6; TRBD1 is a possible D gene (6 bases). Germline-derived CDR1 and CDR2 are SGHRS and YFSETQ. V lost 0 bases, J lost 7 bases, and 8 bases lay in between. The CDR3 consists of 14 residues. The CDR3, as DNA: TGCGCCAGCAGCTTGGGAAGGGGGAATTCACCCCTCCACTTT. As protein: CASSLGRGNSPLHF. Looking up the rest from reference TRBV5-1 and TRBJ1-6 gives the full variable domain: KAGVTQTPRYLIKTRGQQVTLSCSPISGHRSVSWYQQTPGQGLQFLFEYFSETQRNKGNFPGRFSGRQFSNSRSEMNVSTLELGDSALYLCASSLGRGNSPLHFGNGTRLTVT.

Only one count was recorded for this clone. The chain uses TRBV10-3 and TRBJ1-1; D is ambiguous. CDR1 ENHRY and CDR2 SYGVKD come from the germline V gene. The CDR3 totals 13 residues. Trimming stripped 2 bases from V and 1 base from J, with 5 bases between. This CDR3 is CAISEGGNTEAFF. As DNA, the CDR3 is TGTGCCATCAGTGAGGGCGGGAACACTGAAGCTTTCTTT.

This clone occurred once. The CDR3 DNA is TGTGCCAGCAGCGAGCGGGGGGAGAGATTCCAAGAGACCCAGTACTTC. Translated, it gives CASSERGERFQETQYF. The chain employs TRBV11-2 and TRBJ2-5; 9 bases map to TRBD2. This CDR3 has 16 residues. Per germline, CDR1 SGHAT and CDR2 FQNNGV. The J segment lost 1 base and the V segment lost 5 bases, leaving 8 bases of the junction unmatched.

The V call is TRBV27, the J call TRBJ1-2, with D possibly matching TRBD1 (6 bases). CDR1 MNHEY and CDR2 SMNVEV come from the germline V gene (reference sequence). V lost 5 bases, J lost 7 bases, and 26 bases lay in between. This CDR3 region has 17 residues. CDR3: CASSTLLPRGSVGGYTF. CDR3 nucleotides: TGTGCCAGCAGTACCTTACTTCCCAGGGGTTCGGTTGGTGGCTACACCTTC.

The gene calls are TRBV14 and TRBJ1-2; maybe TRBD1 (6 bases). Germline loops: CDR1 SGHDN, CDR2 FVKESK. Trimming pared 0 bases from V and 4 bases from J, leaving 12 bases between. CDR3 length: 15 residues. In nucleotides, the CDR3 is TGTGCCAGCAGCCAAGAGGCAGGGGATGTCTATGGCTACACCTTC. Translation: CASSQEAGDVYGYTF. The whole variable domain, filled in from reference TRBV14 and TRBJ1-2, reads EAGVTQFPSHSVIEKGQTVTLRCDPISGHDNLYWYRRVMGKEIKFLLHFVKESKQDESGMPNNRFLAERTGGTYSTLKVQPAELEDSGVYFCASSQEAGDVYGYTFGSGTRLTVV.

V is TRBV5-6 and J is TRBJ2-5; maybe TRBD2 (5 bases). Trimming pared 2 bases from V and 2 bases from J, leaving 16 bases between. Per germline, CDR1 SGHDT and CDR2 YYEEEE. The CDR3 spans 16 residues. The CDR3 loop is CASSFLGGENQETQYF. CDR3 in DNA: TGTGCCAGCAGCTTCCTAGGAGGAGAGAATCAAGAGACCCAGTACTTC.

The gene calls are TRBV7-2 and TRBJ1-2; D remains unclear. CDR1 and CDR2 (germline): SGHTA, FQGNSA. The CDR3 extends over 12 amino acids. Trimming removed 2 bases at V and 8 bases at J, with 9 bases between. The chain's CDR3 is CASSLNWHGYTF. The CDR3 nucleotides read TGTGCCAGCAGCTTAAATTGGCACGGCTACACCTTC. Full variable domain (rest looked up from reference TRBV7-2 and TRBJ1-2): GAGVSQSPSNKVTEKGKDVELRCDPISGHTALYWYRQSLGQGLEFLIYFQGNSAPDKSGLPSDRFSAERTGGSVSTLTIQRTQQEDSAVYLCASSLNWHGYTFGSGTRLTVV.

The V and J genes are TRBV2 and TRBJ1-1; the D is unclear. CDR3 length: 14 amino acids. Germline V CDR1 and CDR2: SNHLY, FYNNEI. V lost 2 bases and J 6 bases, leaving 13 bases between the germline ends. This CDR3 is CASSEFGVGAEAFF. Written as DNA, the CDR3 is TGTGCCAGCAGTGAATTCGGGGTTGGGGCTGAAGCTTTCTTT. Full variable domain (remainder filled in from reference TRBV2 and TRBJ1-1): EPEVTQTPSHQVTQMGQEVILRCVPISNHLYFYWYRQILGQKVEFLVSFYNNEISEKSEIFDDQFSVERPDGSNFTLKIRSTKLEDSAMYFCASSEFGVGAEAFFGQGTRLTVV.